This is a list of T cell receptor beta chains from one sample in a study of T cells after yellow fever vaccination. From the 5' RACE reads, TCRdb called clonotypes with MiXCR, one entry per CDR3 protein. The sample carries about 69,000 distinct CDR3 sequences, 5.9% recorded once. Sequences were derived from CD4+ T cells sorted from PBMCs, sampled less than 18 days after the first yellow fever vaccination. The receptors stem from a man aged 18 to 30 who received the YFV17D yellow fever vaccine. Both conserved end residues are part of each CDR3. The D gene is left open where the match is weak. Expanded clones get a size class; other rows say once, few or many, or leave the size out.

cdr3_nt | cdr3_aa | v_call | clone_size | j_call | d_call
TGTGCCAGCAGTCTCTGGTCTAGGGGAAATCAGCCCCAGCATTTT | CASSLWSRGNQPQHF | TRBV7-2 | many | TRBJ1-5 | -
TGTGCCCGGGATACGCAGTATTTT | CARDTQYF | TRBV7-2 | many | TRBJ2-3 | -
TGTGCCAGCAGTTTGAGGGTGGGAATGAACACTGAAGCTTTCTTT | CASSLRVGMNTEAFF | TRBV12-3/TRBV12-4 | many | TRBJ1-1 | -
TGTGCCAGCAGAATCTATAGCTCCTACAATGAGCAGTTCTTC | CASRIYSSYNEQFF | TRBV6-1 | - | TRBJ2-1 | -
TGTGCCAGCAGTGAAGGAGCCGAAACCTACGAGCAGTACTTC | CASSEGAETYEQYF | TRBV6-1 | many | TRBJ2-7 | -
TGTGCCAGCAGCCCCAAAAGCTCCTACAATGAGCAGTTCTTC | CASSPKSSYNEQFF | TRBV28 | many | TRBJ2-1 | -
TGTGCCAGCTCACCGGTAAAAGAGACCCAGTACTTC | CASSPVKETQYF | TRBV18 | many | TRBJ2-5 | -
TGTGCCAGCAGGAAAATCGGGGGGGTGAACACTGAAGCTTTCTTT | CASRKIGGVNTEAFF | TRBV9 | many | TRBJ1-1 | -
TGTGCCAGCAGCCGACGGGACACCTTTGAAGCTTTCTTT | CASSRRDTFEAFF | TRBV7-2 | many | TRBJ1-1 | -
TGTGCCAGCAGTTATAGGGTTGGTACCAATGAGCAGTTCTTC | CASSYRVGTNEQFF | TRBV6-2/TRBV6-3 | - | TRBJ2-1 | -
TGTGCCAGCTCATTGGCCGGGCCAATCACAGATACGCAGTATTTT | CASSLAGPITDTQYF | TRBV18 | many | TRBJ2-3 | -
TGCGCCAGCAGCCCCGGGACGGGGAACACTGAAGCTTTCTTT | CASSPGTGNTEAFF | TRBV5-1 | many | TRBJ1-1 | -
TGTGCCAGCAGACCCGACAGGGTCTCCTACAATGAGCAGTTCTTC | CASRPDRVSYNEQFF | TRBV6-2/TRBV6-3 | many | TRBJ2-1 | TRBD1
TGTGCCAGCAGTCGGACAGGGGTTGAGACCGGGGAGCTGTTTTTT | CASSRTGVETGELFF | TRBV6-1 | many | TRBJ2-2 | TRBD1
TGTGCCAGCAGCTCTCCCGACAGGGCAGGGGGCGGCGAGCAGTACTTC | CASSSPDRAGGGEQYF | TRBV7-9 | many | TRBJ2-7 | TRBD1
TGTGCCAGCTCACCATCGGCGACGGATAGGAAGCAGTTCTTC | CASSPSATDRKQFF | TRBV18 | few | TRBJ2-1 | -
TGTGCCACCAGCAGAGTTAGGGGACAGCAGCAGTTCTTC | CATSRVRGQQQFF | TRBV15 | many | TRBJ2-1 | TRBD1
TGTGCCAGCAGCTTAGAGCTAGGAAGGGCGGTAGATACGCAGTATTTT | CASSLELGRAVDTQYF | TRBV11-2 | many | TRBJ2-3 | -
TGTGCCATTGGGCAGGGGGCACGAAGTGAGCAGTTCTTC | CAIGQGARSEQFF | TRBV10-3 | many | TRBJ2-1 | TRBD1
TGTGCCAGCAGTCCCCTACCTAGAAACCAACCTGAAGCTTTCTTT | CASSPLPRNQPEAFF | TRBV6-1 | many | TRBJ1-1 | -
- | CASSFFGQPQHF | TRBV28 | many | TRBJ1-5 | -
TGTGCCAGCAGCTTAGCGGCAGCTAATGAAAAACTGTTTTTT | CASSLAAANEKLFF | TRBV7-9 | many | TRBJ1-4 | -
TGCGCCAGCAGCTTGGGGCAGGCGCCTCTAGCTAACTATGGCTACACCTTC | CASSLGQAPLANYGYTF | TRBV5-1 | many | TRBJ1-2 | -
TGCGCCAGTCACGCATCCGGACAGTCCACAGATACGCAGTATTTT | CASHASGQSTDTQYF | TRBV5-1 | many | TRBJ2-3 | -
TGTGCCACCAGCAGAGATTTAACAGGATGGAGTGGCTACACCTTC | CATSRDLTGWSGYTF | TRBV15 | many | TRBJ1-2 | -
TGCGCCAGCAGCGGGACTGTCTCTGGGGCCAACGTCCTGACTTTC | CASSGTVSGANVLTF | TRBV5-1 | many | TRBJ2-6 | -